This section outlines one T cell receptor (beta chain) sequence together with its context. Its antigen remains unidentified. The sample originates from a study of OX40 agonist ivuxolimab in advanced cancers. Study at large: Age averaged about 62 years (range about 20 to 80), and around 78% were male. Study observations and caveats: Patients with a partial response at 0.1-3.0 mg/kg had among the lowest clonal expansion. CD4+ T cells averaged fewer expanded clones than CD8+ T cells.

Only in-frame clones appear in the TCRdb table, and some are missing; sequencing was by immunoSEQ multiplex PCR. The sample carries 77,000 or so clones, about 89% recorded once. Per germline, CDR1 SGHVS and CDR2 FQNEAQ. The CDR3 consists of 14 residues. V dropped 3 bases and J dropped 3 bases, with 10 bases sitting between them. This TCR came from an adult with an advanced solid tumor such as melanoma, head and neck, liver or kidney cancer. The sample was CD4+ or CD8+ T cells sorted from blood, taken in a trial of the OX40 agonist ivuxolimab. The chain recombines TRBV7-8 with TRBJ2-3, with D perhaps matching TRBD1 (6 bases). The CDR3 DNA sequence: TGTGCCAGCAGCTTGGACAGAAGGACAGATACGCAGTATTTT. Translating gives CASSLDRRTDTQYF.